Here is one TCR beta chain with its context. As yet, its antigen is unknown. This sample was taken from a study of T-cell memory formation after mild COVID-19. Study-level background: Clustering of TCRs was largely donor specific. General study findings and limits: Balance between CD4 and CD8 was seen in clones contracting day 15 to 85, and a CD4+ lean was seen in later expanders. The finding that pre-infection memory included some responding clones suggested that cross-reactive memory joined.

5'RACE with constant-segment primers built TCRalpha and TCRbeta cDNA libraries with UMIs. TCRdb called the 5' RACE reads again in MiXCR, with one record for every CDR3 protein. This table holds 300,000 or so distinct CDR3 sequences, 15% to 20% found once. Trimming removed 3 bases from V and 0 bases from J, with 7 bases in between. Germline CDR1 and CDR2: DFQATT and SNEGSKA (reference sequence). The CDR3 covers 13 residues. The sequence derives from a young man who had mild COVID-19 (a few samples of this study predate the infection). Cell type and time point are not known. The chain couples TRBV20-1 to TRBJ2-3; D tentatively reads TRBD1 or TRBD2 (5 bases each). Sequencing input: PBMCs or a T cell subset sorted from them (not recorded which). CDR3 sequence (DNA): TGCAGTGCTAGCGGGGCTAGCACAGATACGCAGTATTTT. Its translation: CSASGASTDTQYF.